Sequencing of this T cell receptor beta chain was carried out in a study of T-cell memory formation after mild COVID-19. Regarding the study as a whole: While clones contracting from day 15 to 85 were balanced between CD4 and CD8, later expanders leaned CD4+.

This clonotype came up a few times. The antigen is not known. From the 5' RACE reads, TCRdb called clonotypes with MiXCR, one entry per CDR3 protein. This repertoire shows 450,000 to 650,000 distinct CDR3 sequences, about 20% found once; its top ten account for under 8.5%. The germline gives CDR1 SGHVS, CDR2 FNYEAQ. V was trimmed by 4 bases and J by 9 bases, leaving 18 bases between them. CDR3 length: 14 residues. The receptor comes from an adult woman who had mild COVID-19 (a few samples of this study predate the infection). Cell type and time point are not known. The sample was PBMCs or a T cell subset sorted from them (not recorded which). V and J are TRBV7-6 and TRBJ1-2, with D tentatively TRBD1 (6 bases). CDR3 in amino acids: CASSYRAGLRSYTF. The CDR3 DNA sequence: TGTGCCAGCAGCTACAGGGCTGGTCTCCGGAGCTACACCTTC. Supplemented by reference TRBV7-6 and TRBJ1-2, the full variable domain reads GAGVSQSPRYKVTKRGQDVALRCDPISGHVSLYWYRQALGQGPEFLTYFNYEAQQDKSGLPNDRFSAERPEGSISTLTIQRTEQRDSAMYRCASSYRAGLRSYTFGSGTRLTVV.